These 17 T cell receptor beta chains were all obtained from the same sample, sequenced in a study of T cell changes during pregnancy in multiple sclerosis. Using immunoSEQ multiplex PCR, the repertoire was profiled, and TCRdb retains in-frame clones only, with some absent. The sample has about 92,000 clones, 94% seen once. Sequencing was performed on peripheral blood, taken in the third trimester of pregnancy. The receptor set was obtained from a female donor with multiple sclerosis, enrolled in a pregnancy study.

The J gene is TRBJ1-5, the V gene TRBV10-3, with D uncertain. The CDR3 has 15 residues. Per the germline V gene, CDR1 is ENHRY and CDR2 is SYGVKD. Trimming removed 2 bases at V and 0 bases at J, with 8 bases between. This CDR3 is CAISEMGSSNQPQHF. CDR3 coding DNA: TGTGCCATCAGTGAGATGGGGAGTAGCAATCAGCCCCAGCATTTT.

The DNA for the CDR3 is TGTGCCAGCAGTTTAATTGGGGCCAACTATGGCTACACCTTC. It yields the protein CASSLIGANYGYTF. V is TRBV28 and J is TRBJ1-2; TRBD1 is a possible D gene (5 bases). The germline V and J ends were trimmed by 2 bases and 2 bases, with 9 bases remaining between them. The germline gives CDR1 MDHEN, CDR2 SYDVKM. This CDR3 comprises 14 residues.

Worth noting for this clone: The junction and the germline gene differ at one end; a read error may be behind it. The chain links TRBV7-7 to TRBJ2-1, with 13 bases lining up with TRBD2. The CDR3 extends over 19 amino acids. Germline V gene sequence: CDR1 SSHAT, CDR2 FNYEAQ (reference sequence). CDR3: CASSLAPGTSGTTYNEQFF. In DNA, the CDR3 is TGTGCTAGCAGCTTAGCTCCCGGGACTAGCGGGACAACCTACAATGAGCAGTTCTTC.

The chain couples TRBV27 to TRBJ2-1; D is possibly TRBD1 (6 bases). The germline V gene has CDR1 MNHEY and CDR2 SMNVEV (reference sequence). The CDR3 sequence is 16 residues long. V was cut by 2 bases and J by 3 bases, with 14 bases left in between. The CDR3 spells CASSLVDRLGYNEQFF. For the CDR3, the DNA is TGTGCCAGCAGTTTAGTCGACAGGTTGGGCTACAATGAGCAGTTCTTC.

V is TRBV27 and J is TRBJ1-1, with a weak D call TRBD1 (5 bases). Per the germline V gene, CDR1 is MNHEY and CDR2 is SMNVEV (reference sequence). Between the trimmed V and J ends, which lost 0 bases and 2 bases, there was a span of 13 bases. CDR3 length: 16 amino acids. The CDR3 here is CASSLSGAGLNTEAFF. As DNA, the CDR3 is TGTGCCAGCAGTTTATCCGGGGCGGGGCTTAACACTGAAGCTTTCTTT.

The V call is TRBV29-1, the J call TRBJ2-3; 10 bases align to TRBD2. The trim removed 7 bases at V and 4 bases at J, leaving 11 bases unmatched. Germline loops: CDR1 SQVTM, CDR2 ANQGSEA. This CDR3 is 15 amino acids long. The CDR3 loop is CSAERLAGMADTQYF. The CDR3 DNA sequence: TGCAGCGCTGAGAGACTAGCGGGTATGGCAGATACGCAGTATTTT.

The chain recombines TRBV5-4 with TRBJ1-1; a weak D match, TRBD1 (5 bases). From germline, CDR1 is SGHNT and CDR2 YYREEE (reference sequence). CDR3 size: 17 residues. Trimming took 1 base from V and 4 from J, leaving 20 bases between them. DNA of the CDR3: TGTGCCAGCAGCTTGCCGGCCGCCGGGGGAAGGGGCACTGAAGCTTTCTTT. It yields the protein CASSLPAAGGRGTEAFF.

The genes are TRBV9 and TRBJ2-6, with TRBD1 identical over 9 bases. CDR1 and CDR2 from the germline V gene are SGDLS and YYNGEE. V lost 4 bases and J lost 2; bases outside the gene matches: 13. CDR3 length equals 19 residues. DNA for the CDR3: TGTGCCAGCAGCCCAGTCCCGGGACAGGGTGGTCCTGGGGCCAACGTCCTGACTTTC. As protein: CASSPVPGQGGPGANVLTF.

This chain connects TRBV7-2 to TRBJ2-7, with TRBD2 matching 7 bases. V shed 2 bases and J 4 bases; nucleotides not matched to a gene: 11. Per germline, CDR1 SGHTA and CDR2 FQGNSA. The CDR3 contains 16 residues. The CDR3 protein is CASSLSWGEGLYEQYF. Here the CDR3 DNA reads TGTGCCAGCAGCTTATCATGGGGGGAGGGCCTTTACGAGCAGTACTTC.

The DNA for the CDR3 is TGCGCCAGCAGCCTTCCTCCAAACACCAATAAAGAGACCCAGTACTTC. Translated, it gives CASSLPPNTNKETQYF. This chain connects TRBV5-1 to TRBJ2-5; D gene unclear. The CDR3 consists of 16 residues. Germline V gene data show CDR1 as SGHRS and CDR2 as YFSETQ. The germline V and J ends were trimmed by 4 bases and 3 bases, with 19 bases remaining between them.

The gene calls are TRBV28 and TRBJ2-7, with 7 bases fitting TRBD2. The CDR3 is 14 amino acids. J lost 6 bases, V lost 3 bases, and 8 bases had no gene match. Germline-derived CDR1 and CDR2 are MDHEN and SYDVKM. This CDR3 is CASSLVGGRSEQYF. The CDR3 region has the DNA TGTGCCAGCAGTTTGGTTGGCGGGAGATCCGAGCAGTACTTC.

This clone was observed a few times. The rearrangement links TRBV27 to TRBJ1-2, with 7 bases lining up with TRBD1. Losses at the gene ends were 7 bases for V and 0 bases for J; bases not matched to a gene: 8. This CDR3 spans 15 amino acids. From germline, CDR1 is MNHEY and CDR2 SMNVEV (reference sequence). Written as DNA, the CDR3 is TGTGCCAGCACTACTACAGGGGAGGCTAACTATGGCTACACCTTC. The encoded protein is CASTTTGEANYGYTF.

V gene TRBV14 combines with J gene TRBJ2-3, with TRBD2 identical over 13 bases. The CDR3 loop spans 15 amino acids. Germline loops: CDR1 SGHDN, CDR2 FVKESK. Germline trimming cut 6 bases from V and 6 bases from J; bases unmatched to any gene: 6. The CDR3 DNA reads as TGTGCCAGCAGTGGACTAGCGGGAGTATATGATACGCAGTATTTT. This encodes CASSGLAGVYDTQYF.

This clone was seen once. This chain connects TRBV28 to TRBJ2-1; 10 positions agree with TRBD2. The length of the CDR3 is 16 residues. After removal of 7 bases from V and 3 bases from J, the junction contained 9 bases not matched to a gene. Per germline, CDR1 MDHEN and CDR2 SYDVKM. DNA for the CDR3: TGTGCCAGCACCGAGCAGGAGCGGGAGGGCTACAATGAGCAGTTCTTC. It translates to CASTEQEREGYNEQFF.

The rearrangement links TRBV6-1 to TRBJ2-1, with 7 bases fitting TRBD2. This CDR3 is 15 amino acids long. Germline-derived CDR1 and CDR2 are MNHNS and SASEGT. Germline trimming cut 3 bases from V and 6 bases from J; bases unmatched to any gene: 8. The CDR3 DNA reads TGTGCCAGCAGTGATCGCGGGAGTGGGAGCAATGAGCAGTTCTTC. Its translation is CASSDRGSGSNEQFF.

This clone was counted once. The chain employs TRBV7-8 and TRBJ1-1; 7 nucleotides align to TRBD1. Germline CDR1 and CDR2: SGHVS and FQNEAQ. This CDR3 spans 14 amino acids. Unmatched junction bases numbered 6, after V lost 4 bases and J lost 4 bases. The CDR3: CASSSRQGGTEAFF. The CDR3 DNA follows: TGTGCCAGCAGCTCCCGACAGGGTGGCACTGAAGCTTTCTTT.

V and J are TRBV28 and TRBJ2-3; D not resolved. The germline V and J ends were trimmed by 5 bases and 1 base, with 13 bases remaining between them. The CDR3 is made up of 15 amino acids. Germline V gene sequence: CDR1 MDHEN, CDR2 SYDVKM. DNA of the CDR3: TGTGCCAGCAGTCCTGGCCAGGTGGGCACAGATACGCAGTATTTT. Translated: CASSPGQVGTDTQYF.